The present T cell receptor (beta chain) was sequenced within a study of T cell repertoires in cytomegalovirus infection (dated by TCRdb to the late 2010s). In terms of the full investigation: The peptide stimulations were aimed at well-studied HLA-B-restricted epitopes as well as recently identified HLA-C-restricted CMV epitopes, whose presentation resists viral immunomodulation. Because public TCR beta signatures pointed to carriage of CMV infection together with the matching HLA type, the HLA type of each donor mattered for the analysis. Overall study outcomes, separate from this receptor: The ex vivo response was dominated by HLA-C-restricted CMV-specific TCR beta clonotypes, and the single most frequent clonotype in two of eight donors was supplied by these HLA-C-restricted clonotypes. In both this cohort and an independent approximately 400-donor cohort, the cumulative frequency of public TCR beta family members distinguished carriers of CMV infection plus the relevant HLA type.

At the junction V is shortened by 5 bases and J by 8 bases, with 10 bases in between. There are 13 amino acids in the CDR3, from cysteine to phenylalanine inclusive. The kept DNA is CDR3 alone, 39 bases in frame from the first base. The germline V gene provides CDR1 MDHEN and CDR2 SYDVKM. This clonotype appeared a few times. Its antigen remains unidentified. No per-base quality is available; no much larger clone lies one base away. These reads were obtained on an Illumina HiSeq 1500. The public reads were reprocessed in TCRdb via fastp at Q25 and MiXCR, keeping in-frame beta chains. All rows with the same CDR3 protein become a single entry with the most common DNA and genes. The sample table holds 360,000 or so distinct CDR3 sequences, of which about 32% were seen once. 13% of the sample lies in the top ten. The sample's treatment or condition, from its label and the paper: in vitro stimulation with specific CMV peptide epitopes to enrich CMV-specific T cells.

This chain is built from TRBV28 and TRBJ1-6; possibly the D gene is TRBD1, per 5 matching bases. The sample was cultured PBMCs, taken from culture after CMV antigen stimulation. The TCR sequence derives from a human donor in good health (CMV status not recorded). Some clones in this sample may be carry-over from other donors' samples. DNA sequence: TGTGCCAGCAGTCGACAGAGGCATTCACCCCTCCACTTT. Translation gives CASSRQRHSPLHF.